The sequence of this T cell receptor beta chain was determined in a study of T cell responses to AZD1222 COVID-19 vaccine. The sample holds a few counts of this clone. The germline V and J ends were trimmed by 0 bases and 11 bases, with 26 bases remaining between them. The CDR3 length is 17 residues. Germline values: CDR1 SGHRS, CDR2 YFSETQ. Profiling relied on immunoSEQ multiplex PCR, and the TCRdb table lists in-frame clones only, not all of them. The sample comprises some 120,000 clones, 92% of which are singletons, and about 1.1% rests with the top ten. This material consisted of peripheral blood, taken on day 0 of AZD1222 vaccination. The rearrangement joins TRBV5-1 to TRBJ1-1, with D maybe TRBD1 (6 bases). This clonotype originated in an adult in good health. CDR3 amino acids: CASSLASSGGQKGGAFF. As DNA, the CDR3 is TGCGCCAGCAGCTTGGCCAGCTCCGGGGGGCAAAAGGGAGGGGCTTTCTTT.